Following are 12 T cell receptor beta chains from one sample sequenced in a study of cytomegalovirus exposure and HLA in healthy donors. PCR used 60 Vbeta primers and 13 Jbeta primers. The repertoire was sequenced with immunoSEQ multiplex PCR; TCRdb's copy has only in-frame clones and lacks some. Of roughly 100,000 clones listed, 79% are singletons. The sequencing input was PBMCs. The receptors were gathered from a male donor in good health and CMV-seropositive.

This clone was seen a few times. The CDR3 nucleotides read TGCAGCGTTAAGGGACAGGGAACCGGGGAGCTGTTTTTT. Translation gives CSVKGQGTGELFF. The rearrangement links TRBV29-1 to TRBJ2-2; 9 nucleotides match TRBD1. Germline V gene data show CDR1 as SQVTM and CDR2 as ANQGSEA. The CDR3 runs to 13 residues. The trim removed 5 bases at V and 5 bases at J, leaving 3 bases unmatched.

This chain connects TRBV7-9 to TRBJ2-2; TRBD1 might be the D (6 bases). The CDR3 contains 17 residues. V was pared by 1 base and J by 3 bases, with 15 bases between. CDR1 is SEHNR and CDR2 is FQNEAQ in the germline V gene (reference sequence). CDR3 DNA sequence: TGTGCCAGCAGCTTAGGAGTGGTGGCAGGGGACACCGGGGAGCTGTTTTTT. Translation gives CASSLGVVAGDTGELFF.

The V and J genes are TRBV11-2 and TRBJ2-1; possible D gene TRBD2, 5 bases. The V gene's germline CDR1 is SGHAT and CDR2 FQNNGV. This CDR3 has 12 amino acids. V was cut by 6 bases and J by 9 bases, with 12 bases left in between. The CDR3 region is CASSYRAGEQFF. The CDR3 nucleotides read TGTGCCAGCAGTTATCGGGCGGGTGAGCAGTTCTTC.

The genes are TRBV15 and TRBJ1-2; the D is unclear. The CDR3 sequence is 14 residues long. V was shortened by 0 bases and J by 7 bases, with 12 bases between the two germline ends. CDR1 LNHNV and CDR2 YYDKDF come from the germline V gene (reference sequence). The CDR3 reads CATSRDDRERGYTF. The CDR3 coding sequence is TGTGCCACCAGCAGAGATGACCGGGAGCGTGGCTACACCTTC.

This chain uses TRBV7-9 with TRBJ2-7; weak D call: TRBD1 (7 bases). In germline, CDR1 is SEHNR, CDR2 FQNEAQ (reference sequence). V was clipped by 3 bases and J by 6 bases, with 18 bases between them. This CDR3 is 15 amino acids long. The CDR3 coding sequence is TGTGCCAGCAGCTTCAGGGGGGTAAGGGGTTCCGAGCAGTACTTC. It encodes CASSFRGVRGSEQYF.

The V and J genes are TRBV6-4 and TRBJ2-3; 12 nucleotides match TRBD2. This CDR3 has 16 residues. V shed 8 bases and J 7 bases; nucleotides not matched to a gene: 13. Germline CDR1 reads MRHNA; CDR2 reads SNTAGT. The CDR3 loop reads CASRGLLAGGMYTQYF. CDR3 DNA: TGTGCCAGCCGGGGATTACTAGCGGGGGGTATGTATACGCAGTATTTT.

This clone came up a few times. The rearrangement uses TRBV11-2 and TRBJ1-5; D unresolved. Looked up from germline, CDR1 is SGHAT and CDR2 is FQNNGV. Trimming left V 2 bases short and J 0 bases short, with 2 bases between. The CDR3 length is 13 residues. The chain's CDR3 is CASSLHSNQPQHF. The CDR3 DNA reads TGTGCCAGCAGCTTACATAGCAATCAGCCCCAGCATTTT.

The chain carries TRBV4-1 and TRBJ2-2; the D gene is possibly TRBD1 (5 bases). Germline assignment: CDR1 MGHRA and CDR2 YSYEKL. CDR3 length: 15 residues. V lost 0 bases, J lost 9 bases, and 14 bases lay in between. This CDR3 is CASSQEGEHARELFF. CDR3 DNA: TGCGCCAGCAGCCAAGAAGGGGAACACGCGAGGGAGCTGTTTTTT.

For this clone: An end of the junction does not agree with germline; a read error may underlie this. The chain uses TRBV7-7 and TRBJ2-7, with 8 positions matching TRBD1. This CDR3 contains 13 residues. CDR1 is SSHAT and CDR2 is FNYEAQ in the germline V gene (reference sequence). For the CDR3, the DNA is TGTGCTAGCAGCATACAGGGGGGCTACGAGCAGTACTTC. This encodes CASSIQGGYEQYF.

The genes are TRBV14 and TRBJ1-2; tentatively, D is TRBD1 (5 bases). The CDR3 covers 13 residues. V gave up 0 bases and J gave up 7 bases, with 9 bases separating them. CDR1 SGHDN and CDR2 FVKESK come from the germline V gene. The CDR3 is CASSQDPRVGYTF. The CDR3 DNA follows: TGTGCCAGCAGCCAAGATCCCAGGGTTGGCTACACCTTC.

This clone was seen only a few times. V usage is TRBV6-1 and J usage is TRBJ1-5; D is uncertain. The CDR3 has 14 amino acids. The germline CDR1 and CDR2 sequences are MNHNS and SASEGT. Trimming took off 4 bases at V and 1 base at J, with 8 bases between the two ends. The CDR3 nucleotides read TGTGCCAGCAGTGTCACAGACAGCAATCAGCCCCAGCATTTT. The encoded protein is CASSVTDSNQPQHF.

This chain connects TRBV7-8 to TRBJ1-2; D is unresolved. From germline, CDR1 is SGHVS and CDR2 FQNEAQ. The ends were cut back, 10 bases at V and 3 bases at J, with 15 bases in the middle. The CDR3 totals 13 residues. CDR3 sequence reads: CATTARGHYGYTF. The CDR3 DNA reads TGTGCCACCACGGCCAGAGGGCACTATGGCTACACCTTC.